The clone carrying this TCR beta chain occurred a few times. These data come from a study of blood T cell repertoires in COVID-19. On the study more broadly: Specimens from acute and convalescent COVID-19 originated in the United States, Italy and Spain. Nucleic acid was either cDNA or gDNA, and it came from T cells, B-cell-depleted T cells, or PBMCs.

Original processing notes: Counts of nucleated cells, estimated from reference gene primer amplification, were obtained. Assay used: immunoSEQ multiplex PCR; TCRdb lists only in-frame clones, some missing. V, J and clone size are those of that table, while D and trimming were read from the DNA. The profile shows about 270,000 clones, about 89% of them singletons. From germline, CDR1 is SEHNR and CDR2 FQNEAQ (reference sequence). V was clipped by 5 bases and J by 6 bases; unmatched bases: 8. The CDR3 length is 14 residues. The sample consisted of peripheral blood. The chain carries TRBV7-9 and TRBJ1-1; TRBD1 matches at 8 bases. This TCR was sampled from a man between 35 and 55 years old with active or convalescent COVID-19. Written as DNA, the CDR3 is TGTGCCAGCAGCAGATCGGACAGGGACCCTGAAGCTTTCTTT. It yields the protein CASSRSDRDPEAFF.